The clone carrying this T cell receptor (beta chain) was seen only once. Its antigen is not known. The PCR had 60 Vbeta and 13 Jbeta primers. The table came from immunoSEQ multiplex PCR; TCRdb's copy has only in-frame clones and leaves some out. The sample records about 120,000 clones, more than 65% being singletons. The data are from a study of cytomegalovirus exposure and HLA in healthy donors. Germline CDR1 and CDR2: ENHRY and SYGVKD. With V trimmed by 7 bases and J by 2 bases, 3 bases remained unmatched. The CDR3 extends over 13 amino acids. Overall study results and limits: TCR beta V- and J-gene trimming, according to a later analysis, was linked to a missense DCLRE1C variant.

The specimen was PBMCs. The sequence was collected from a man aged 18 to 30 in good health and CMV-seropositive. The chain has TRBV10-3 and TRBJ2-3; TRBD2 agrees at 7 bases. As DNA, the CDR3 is TGTGCCATCACTAGCGGAACCACAGATACGCAGTATTTT. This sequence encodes CAITSGTTDTQYF.